Included here is one T cell receptor (beta chain) sequence, with context. Its antigen target is currently unknown. No clone much larger than this one lies a single base away; base qualities are absent. TCRbeta CDR3 regions were amplified from genomic DNA using the immunoSEQ Assay, a bias-controlled multiplex PCR. Concerning the study's data processing: The number of nucleated cells in each sample was estimated from the amplification of reference gene primers within the assay. To quantify the absolute abundance of each unique TCRbeta CDR3 rearrangement, sequence reads were collapsed and filtered. For each sample, productive Simpson clonality was calculated as the square root of Simpson's diversity index over productive rearrangements. The table was pulled from immuneACCESS by TCRdb, which kept in-frame rearrangements only. Such tables lose some clones; where checked, under half of the loss comes from unresolved V genes, and the rest has no known cause. V, J and clone size reflect that table, while D and trimming were determined from the DNA. The sample table contains under 65,000 clones; only one count was recorded for about 90% of them. The ten biggest clones cover 5.1% of the sample.

The data derive from a study of blood T cell repertoires in COVID-19 (TCRdb year 2020). For the wider study: The collaborator samples originated in the United States, Italy and Spain and spanned the acute and convalescent phases of COVID-19. The prospective study material was composed of cDNA or gDNA derived from T cells, B-cell-depleted T cells, or PBMCs. The dataset comprised deeply sampled blood TCRbeta repertoires from subjects exposed to, actively infected with, or recovered from COVID-19. A freely available public database, intended as a resource for researchers studying the immune response to SARS-CoV-2, is where the repertoires were released. Samples came from the ongoing ImmuneRACE study (first 160 participants) plus 1,254 subjects from 6 global collaborators. A de-identified subject ID, COVID-19 status, age in years and sex were almost always included in the sample metadata. HLA class I and class II types, where available, came from metadata supplied by the sample provider rather than from assay-based typing. Broad study findings and their caveats: Clinical and demographic metadata were provided uncurated, with the amount varying by source and participant.

The collaborating institutions used their own protocols to collect whole blood in K2EDTA tubes. For TCRbeta analysis, collaborator samples were shipped as frozen whole blood, as isolated PBMCs, or as DNA extracted from either sample type. Sequenced sample: peripheral blood. The sequence derives from an elderly man in a cohort sampled during active COVID-19.

The nucleotides are TGCGCCAGCAGCTTAGCGGGAGCGGTACGAGGTGAGCAGTTCTTC. Its protein is CASSLAGAVRGEQFF. The chain is encoded by TRBV5-1 joined to TRBJ2-1; 8 central bases correspond to TRBD2. V has 2 bases trimmed and J has 9 bases trimmed; junction bases matching no gene number 10. CDR1 and CDR2 were assigned from the germline V gene as SGHRS and YFSETQ. The cysteine opens and the phenylalanine closes a CDR3 of 15 amino acids. This entry keeps only the CDR3 DNA: 45 bases, framed from base 1.